This T cell receptor beta chain was sequenced for a study of cytomegalovirus exposure and HLA in healthy donors. Findings of the study overall: It was about 180 TCR beta chains that were listed as cytomegalovirus-associated. Rarity marked most TCR sequences, yet some public TCRs occurred in many donors. Researchers reported that three CMV-associated chains were confirmed in vitro as CMV antigen-specific. Cytomegalovirus status, reportedly, was diagnosed with high specificity and sensitivity by the classifier.

Points on this clone: Antigen: not known.

The repertoire was sequenced with immunoSEQ multiplex PCR; TCRdb's copy has only in-frame clones and lacks some. The sample shows roughly 49,000 clones, about 93% of them seen only once. Per germline, CDR1 MNHEY and CDR2 SMNVEV (reference sequence). The CDR3 contains 15 residues. V trimming: 3 bases; J trimming: 3 bases; junction bases outside the gene matches: 3. What was sequenced was PBMCs. The origin of this receptor is a woman aged 18-30 years in good health and CMV-seropositive. V and J are TRBV27 and TRBJ2-2, with 8 bases aligning to TRBD1. DNA of the CDR3: TGTGCCAGCAGTTTGACAGGGGCCCACACCGGGGAGCTGTTTTTT. This encodes CASSLTGAHTGELFF.